The 6 T cell receptor beta chains below come from one sample, sequenced in a study of T cell responses to AZD1222 COVID-19 vaccine. Profiling relied on immunoSEQ multiplex PCR, and the TCRdb table lists in-frame clones only, not all of them. The sample contains 25,000 to 35,000 clones, about 89% of which appear only once. Here the sequenced sample was peripheral blood, taken on day 0 of AZD1222 vaccination. These receptor sequences come from an adult in good health.

The J gene is TRBJ1-2, the V gene TRBV9; D remains ambiguous. CDR1 SGDLS and CDR2 YYNGEE come from the germline V gene. This CDR3 has 13 amino acids. The V end lost 0 bases, the J end lost 2 bases, and 5 bases lay between the germline ends. The CDR3: CASSVVENYGYTF. Written as DNA, the CDR3 is TGTGCCAGCAGCGTAGTAGAAAACTATGGCTACACCTTC.

V and J are TRBV24-1 and TRBJ1-5; 7 bases align to TRBD1. The V and J ends lost 0 bases and 6 bases, in that order; junction bases with no gene match: 4. CDR3 length: 15 amino acids. From germline, CDR1 is KGHDR and CDR2 SFDVKD. The chain's CDR3 is CATSDLAGGVQPQHF. The DNA of the CDR3 is TGTGCCACCAGTGATTTGGCAGGGGGGGTTCAGCCCCAGCATTTT.

The chain is built from TRBV10-3 and TRBJ2-2, with 7 bases that match TRBD1. Germline CDR1 reads ENHRY; CDR2 reads SYGVKD. CDR3 size: 15 residues. J gave up 5 bases and V 3 bases, and 6 bases lay outside the gene matches. CDR3 nucleotides: TGTGCCATCAGTGAAAGAGGGGGCGATACCGGGGAGCTGTTTTTT. Encoded protein: CAISERGGDTGELFF.

The rearrangement uses TRBV10-1 and TRBJ2-3, with D hard to call. The CDR3 runs 14 residues. Trimming removed 2 bases at V and 4 bases at J, with 10 bases between. Germline CDR1 WNHNN, CDR2 SYGVQD (reference sequence). CDR3 nucleotide sequence: TGCGCCAGCAGTGAGAATCGGTGGGCAGATACGCAGTATTTT. Translating gives CASSENRWADTQYF.

The chain recombines TRBV6-5 with TRBJ1-1, with D tentatively TRBD1 (6 bases). The germline gives CDR1 MNHEY, CDR2 SVGAGI. Trimming cost V 2 bases and J 4 bases, with 14 bases left between them. This CDR3 region has 15 residues. In DNA form, the CDR3 reads TGTGCCAGCAGTTACGGGGGGCACGGGAGCACTGAAGCTTTCTTT. The encoded protein is CASSYGGHGSTEAFF.

The rearrangement links TRBV19 to TRBJ2-2; 10 bases are shared with TRBD1. The junction had 8 bases not matched to a gene; V was cut back by 10 bases and J by 6 bases. The CDR3 length is 14 residues. Germline values: CDR1 LNHDA, CDR2 SQIVND (reference sequence). In DNA, the CDR3 is TGTGCCATATCCGGGACAGGGGTCTCCGGGGAGCTGTTTTTT. Its protein is CAISGTGVSGELFF.